This T cell receptor beta chain was captured in a study of identical twins. General study findings and limits: Modelling approaches yielded underestimates of out-of-frame TCR alpha sharing between monozygotic twins.

J lost 4 bases, V lost 4 bases, and 9 bases had no gene match. The CDR3 is made up of 16 amino acids. MiXCR, applied by TCRdb to the 5' RACE reads, yields one record per CDR3 protein. The sample shows roughly 770,000 distinct CDR3 sequences, 15% to 20% of them seen only once. Details on this clonotype: Its cognate antigen is unknown.

These data are also associated with another study on T cells expressing NK-cell markers. That source adds: NKG2C+ dominant clonotype frequencies in five or six donors were roughly 1.0-8% of CD8+ T cells.

The specimen sequenced was PBMCs. This rearrangement joins TRBV12-3 or TRBV12-4 to TRBJ2-7, with 11 bases fitting TRBD2. The receptor comes from a young woman in good health. CDR3 DNA sequence: TGTGCCAGCAGTTCGAAGTCGACTAGCGGGGCATACGAGCAGTACTTC. It encodes CASSSKSTSGAYEQYF.